Below, 7 T cell receptor beta chains from the same sample are listed, as sequenced in a study of T cell repertoires in cytomegalovirus infection. In TCRdb, the reads were re-called with MiXCR into one record per CDR3 protein. The table shows roughly 990,000 distinct CDR3 sequences, with roughly 30% occurring only once. These TCRs' antigens remain unknown. Source: cultured CD8+ T cells from PBMCs, taken from culture after CMV antigen stimulation. These receptors were obtained from a human donor in good health (CMV status not recorded). Some clones in this sample may be carry-over from other donors' samples.

This clonotype appeared many times. V usage is TRBV6-1 and J usage is TRBJ2-1, with D possibly being TRBD1 (5 bases). CDR3 length: 17 residues. V dropped 5 bases and J dropped 0 bases, with 17 bases sitting between them. CDR1 is MNHNS, CDR2 SASEGT, per germline. The CDR3 here is CASSPLLADISYNEQFF. CDR3 bases: TGTGCCAGCAGTCCATTACTTGCGGACATCTCCTACAATGAGCAGTTCTTC.

The rearrangement uses TRBV5-4 and TRBJ2-3, with 9 bases matching TRBD2. This CDR3 has 16 residues. Germline values: CDR1 SGHNT, CDR2 YYREEE (reference sequence). Trimming cost V 6 bases and J 1 base; bases outside gene matches: 9. The DNA for the CDR3 is TGTGCCAGCACCGGGGGGCTAGCGGGACGCACAGATACGCAGTATTTT. As protein: CASTGGLAGRTDTQYF.

This clonotype came up a few times. J is TRBJ1-3 and V is TRBV7-6; no clear D gene. Trimming removed 3 bases at V and 0 bases at J, with 9 bases between. The CDR3 extends over 15 amino acids. Germline V gene lookup returns CDR1 SGHVS and CDR2 FNYEAQ. The CDR3 bases are TGTGCCAGCAGCTTGGGCATCTCCTCTGGAAACACCATATATTTT. This codes for CASSLGISSGNTIYF.

The chain carries TRBV5-1 and TRBJ2-7; D gene uncertain. Per the germline V gene, CDR1 is SGHRS and CDR2 is YFSETQ. This CDR3 comprises 14 residues. V was clipped by 0 bases and J by 1 base, with 8 bases between them. CDR3 in amino acids: CASSLARHSYEQYF. CDR3 coding DNA: TGCGCCAGCAGCTTGGCTAGGCATTCCTACGAGCAGTACTTC.

A word on this clonotype: The junction departs from the called germline gene at one end, perhaps through a read error. The CDR3 DNA reads as TGTGCCAACAGCTTAGACGGGAACACTGAAGCTTTCTTT. It is translated as CANSLDGNTEAFF. The gene calls are TRBV7-6 and TRBJ1-1, with D hard to call. The CDR3 spans 13 residues. Germline lookup yields CDR1 SGHVS and CDR2 FNYEAQ.

This clonotype showed up just once. This chain uses TRBV15 with TRBJ2-7, with D maybe TRBD2 (7 bases). Germline V gene sequence: CDR1 LNHNV, CDR2 YYDKDF (reference sequence). This CDR3 region has 11 residues. The CDR3 spells CATHGGRSIRV. DNA of the CDR3: TGTGCCACCCACGGGGGGCGAAGCATTCGAGTC.

This clonotype was seen more than once but under ten times. The CDR3 DNA sequence: TGTGCCAGCAGTTACGAGGCACAGGGTGAGCTGTTTTTT. Protein: CASSYEAQGELFF. V is TRBV6-1 and J is TRBJ2-2, with D perhaps TRBD1 (6 bases). CDR3 length: 13 amino acids. Trimming removed 5 bases at V and 11 bases at J, with 15 bases between. Germline CDR1 and CDR2: MNHNS and SASEGT.